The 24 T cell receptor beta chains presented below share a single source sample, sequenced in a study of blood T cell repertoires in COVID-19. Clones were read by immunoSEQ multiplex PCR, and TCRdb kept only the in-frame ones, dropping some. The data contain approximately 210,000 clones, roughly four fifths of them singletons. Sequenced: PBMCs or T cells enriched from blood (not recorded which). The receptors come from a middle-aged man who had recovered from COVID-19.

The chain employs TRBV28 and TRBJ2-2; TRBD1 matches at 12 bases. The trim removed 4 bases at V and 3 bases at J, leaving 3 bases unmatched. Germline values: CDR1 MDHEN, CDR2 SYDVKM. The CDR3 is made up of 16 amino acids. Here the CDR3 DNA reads TGTGCCAGCAGTTATCGGGACAGGGGGCACACCGGGGAGCTGTTTTTT. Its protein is CASSYRDRGHTGELFF.

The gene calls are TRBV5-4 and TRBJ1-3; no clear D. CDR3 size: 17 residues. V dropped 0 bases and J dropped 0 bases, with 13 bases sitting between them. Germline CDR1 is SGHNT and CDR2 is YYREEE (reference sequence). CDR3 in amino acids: CASSLGGGFFSGNTIYF. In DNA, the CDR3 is TGTGCCAGCAGCTTGGGAGGAGGATTCTTCTCTGGAAACACCATATATTTT. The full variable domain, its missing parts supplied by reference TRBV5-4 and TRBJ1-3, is ETGVTQSPTHLIKTRGQQVTLRCSSQSGHNTVSWYQQALGQGPQFIFQYYREEENGRGNFPPRFSGLQFPNYSSELNVNALELDDSALYLCASSLGGGFFSGNTIYFGEGSWLTVV.

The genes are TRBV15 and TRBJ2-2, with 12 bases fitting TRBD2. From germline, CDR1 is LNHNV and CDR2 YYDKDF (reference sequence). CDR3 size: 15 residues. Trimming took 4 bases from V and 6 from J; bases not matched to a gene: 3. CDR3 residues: CATSMASGRAGELFF. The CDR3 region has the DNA TGTGCCACCAGCATGGCTAGCGGGAGGGCCGGGGAGCTGTTTTTT.

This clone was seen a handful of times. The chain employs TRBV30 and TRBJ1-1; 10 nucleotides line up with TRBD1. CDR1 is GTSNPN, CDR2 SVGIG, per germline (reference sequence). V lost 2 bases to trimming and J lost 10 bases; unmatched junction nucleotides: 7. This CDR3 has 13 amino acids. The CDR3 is CAWSRDRGVGAFF. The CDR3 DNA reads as TGTGCCTGGAGTAGGGACAGGGGAGTAGGAGCTTTCTTT.

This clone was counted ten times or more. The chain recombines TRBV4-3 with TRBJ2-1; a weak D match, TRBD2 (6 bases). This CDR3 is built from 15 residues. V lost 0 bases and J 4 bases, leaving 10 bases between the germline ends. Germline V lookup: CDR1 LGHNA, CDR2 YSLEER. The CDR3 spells CASSQEEGSYNEQFF. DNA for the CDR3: TGCGCCAGCAGCCAAGAGGAGGGCAGTTACAATGAGCAGTTCTTC.

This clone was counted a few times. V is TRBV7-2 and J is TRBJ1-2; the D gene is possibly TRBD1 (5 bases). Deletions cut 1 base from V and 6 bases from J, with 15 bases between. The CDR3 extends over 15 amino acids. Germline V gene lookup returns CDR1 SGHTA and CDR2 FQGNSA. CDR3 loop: CASSLDGGALDGYTF. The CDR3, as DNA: TGTGCCAGCAGCTTAGATGGAGGGGCGCTCGATGGCTACACCTTC.

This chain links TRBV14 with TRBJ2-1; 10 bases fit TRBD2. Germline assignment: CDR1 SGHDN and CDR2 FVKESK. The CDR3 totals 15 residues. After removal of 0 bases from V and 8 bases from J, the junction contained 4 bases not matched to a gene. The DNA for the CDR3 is TGTGCCAGCAGCCAAGAACTAGCGGGAAGGTATGAGCAGTTCTTC. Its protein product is CASSQELAGRYEQFF.

The chain's CDR3 is CASSLEPNTEAFF. The CDR3 region has the DNA TGCGCCAGCAGCTTGGAGCCCAACACTGAAGCTTTCTTT. This rearrangement joins TRBV5-1 to TRBJ1-1; D gene ambiguous. Trimming left V 0 bases short and J 2 bases short, with 5 bases between. CDR1 is SGHRS and CDR2 is YFSETQ in the germline V gene. This CDR3 is 13 amino acids long.

The CDR3 DNA sequence: TGCAGCGTTGGGGACAGGGCCAAAAACATTCAGTACTTC. Residues: CSVGDRAKNIQYF. This chain uses TRBV29-1 with TRBJ2-4, with 8 bases matching TRBD1. Unmatched junction bases numbered 0, after V lost 4 bases and J lost 1 base. The CDR3 runs to 13 residues. Germline V CDR1 and CDR2: SQVTM, ANQGSEA.

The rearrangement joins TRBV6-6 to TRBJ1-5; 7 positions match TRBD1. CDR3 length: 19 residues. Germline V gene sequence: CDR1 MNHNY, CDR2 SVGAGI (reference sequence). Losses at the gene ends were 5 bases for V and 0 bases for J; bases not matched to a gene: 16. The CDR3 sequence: CASSPPRDRDKLSNQPQHF. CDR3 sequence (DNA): TGTGCCAGCAGTCCCCCCCGGGACAGAGATAAACTTAGCAATCAGCCCCAGCATTTT.

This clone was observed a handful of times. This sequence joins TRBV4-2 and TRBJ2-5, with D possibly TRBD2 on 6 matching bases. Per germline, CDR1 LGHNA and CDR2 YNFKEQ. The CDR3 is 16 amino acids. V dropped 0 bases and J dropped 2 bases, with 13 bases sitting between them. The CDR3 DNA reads TGTGCCAGCAGCCAAGATCTCTGGAGGGATCAAGAGACCCAGTACTTC. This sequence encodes CASSQDLWRDQETQYF.

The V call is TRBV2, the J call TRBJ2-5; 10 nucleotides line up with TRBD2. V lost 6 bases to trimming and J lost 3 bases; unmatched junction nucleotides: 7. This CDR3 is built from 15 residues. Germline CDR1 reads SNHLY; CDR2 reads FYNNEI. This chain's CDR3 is CASSLSLAGEETQYF. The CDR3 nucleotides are TGTGCCAGCAGCCTTAGTCTAGCGGGAGAAGAGACCCAGTACTTC.

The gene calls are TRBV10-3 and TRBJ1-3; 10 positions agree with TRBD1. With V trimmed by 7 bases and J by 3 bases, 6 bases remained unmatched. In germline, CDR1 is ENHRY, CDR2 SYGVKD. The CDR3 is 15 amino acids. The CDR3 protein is CAITGGQGIGNTIYF. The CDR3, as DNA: TGTGCCATCACAGGGGGACAGGGGATTGGAAACACCATATATTTT.

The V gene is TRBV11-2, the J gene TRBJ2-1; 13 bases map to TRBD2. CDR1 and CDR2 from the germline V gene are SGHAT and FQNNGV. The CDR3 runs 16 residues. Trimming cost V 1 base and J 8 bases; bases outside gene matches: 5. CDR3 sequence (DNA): TGTGCCAGCAGCTTAGGGCCAGGACTAGCGGGAGATGAGCAGTTCTTC. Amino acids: CASSLGPGLAGDEQFF.

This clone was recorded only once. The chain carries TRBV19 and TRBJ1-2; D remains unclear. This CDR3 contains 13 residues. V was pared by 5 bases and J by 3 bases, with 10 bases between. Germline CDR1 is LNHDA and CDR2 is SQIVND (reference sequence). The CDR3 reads CASSRELDYGYTF. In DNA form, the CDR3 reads TGTGCCAGTAGTCGCGAATTAGACTATGGCTACACCTTC.

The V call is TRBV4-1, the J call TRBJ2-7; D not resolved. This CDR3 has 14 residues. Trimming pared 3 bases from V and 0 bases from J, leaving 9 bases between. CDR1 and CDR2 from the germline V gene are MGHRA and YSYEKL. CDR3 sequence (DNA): TGCGCCAGCAGCCAGCGGTCGAGCTCCTACGAGCAGTACGTC. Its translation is CASSQRSSSYEQYV.

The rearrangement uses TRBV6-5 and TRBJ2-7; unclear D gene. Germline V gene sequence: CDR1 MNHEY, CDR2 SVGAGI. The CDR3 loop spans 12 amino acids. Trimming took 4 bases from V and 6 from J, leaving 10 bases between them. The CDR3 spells CASSSSTGEQYV. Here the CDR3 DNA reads TGTGCCAGCAGTTCCTCAACTGGCGAGCAGTACGTC.

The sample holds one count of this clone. The CDR3 DNA is TGTGCCAGCAGCCCTGGACTAGCGGGGGCCTACGAGCAGTACGTC. It codes for CASSPGLAGAYEQYV. The V call is TRBV11-2, the J call TRBJ2-7, with 13 bases lining up with TRBD2. This CDR3 is built from 15 residues. Per the germline V gene, CDR1 is SGHAT and CDR2 is FQNNGV. With V trimmed by 5 bases and J by 2 bases, 3 bases remained unmatched.

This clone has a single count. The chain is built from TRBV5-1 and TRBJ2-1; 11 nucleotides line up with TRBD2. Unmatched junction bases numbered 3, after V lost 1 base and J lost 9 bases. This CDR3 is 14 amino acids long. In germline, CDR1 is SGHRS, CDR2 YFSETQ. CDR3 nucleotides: TGCGCCAGCAGCTTGACTAGCGGGAGAACTGAGCAGTTCTTC. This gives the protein CASSLTSGRTEQFF.

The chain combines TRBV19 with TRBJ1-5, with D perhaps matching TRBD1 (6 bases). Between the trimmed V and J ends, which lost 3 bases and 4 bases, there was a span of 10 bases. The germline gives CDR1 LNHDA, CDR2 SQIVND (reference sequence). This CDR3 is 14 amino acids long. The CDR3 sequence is CASSIRDTNQPQHF. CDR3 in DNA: TGTGCCAGTAGTATCCGGGACACAAATCAGCCCCAGCATTTT.

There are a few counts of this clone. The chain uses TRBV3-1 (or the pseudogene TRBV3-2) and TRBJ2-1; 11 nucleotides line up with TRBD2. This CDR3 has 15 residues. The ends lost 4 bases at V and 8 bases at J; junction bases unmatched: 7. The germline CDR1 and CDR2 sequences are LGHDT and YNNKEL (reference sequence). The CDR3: CASSLSGRARHEQFF. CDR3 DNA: TGTGCCAGCAGCCTTAGCGGGAGGGCCAGGCATGAGCAGTTCTTC.

The CDR3 is CATSREGQQMNTEAFF. The CDR3 bases are TGTGCCACCAGCAGGGAGGGACAGCAAATGAACACTGAAGCTTTCTTT. The rearrangement uses TRBV15 and TRBJ1-1; 7 bases fit TRBD1. Per the germline V gene, CDR1 is LNHNV and CDR2 is YYDKDF (reference sequence). V lost 3 bases and J lost 0; bases outside the gene matches: 7. The CDR3 runs 16 residues.

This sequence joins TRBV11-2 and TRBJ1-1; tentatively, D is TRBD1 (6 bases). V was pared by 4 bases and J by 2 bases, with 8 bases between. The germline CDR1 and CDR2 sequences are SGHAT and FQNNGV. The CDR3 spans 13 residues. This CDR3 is CASSSQGNTEAFF. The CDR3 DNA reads TGTGCCAGCAGCTCACAGGGTAACACTGAAGCTTTCTTT.

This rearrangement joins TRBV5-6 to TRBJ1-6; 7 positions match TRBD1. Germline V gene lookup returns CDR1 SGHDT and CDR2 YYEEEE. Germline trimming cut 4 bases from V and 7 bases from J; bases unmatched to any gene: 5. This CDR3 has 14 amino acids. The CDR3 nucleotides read TGTGCCAGCAGCCCCGGACAGGAGAATTCACCCCTCCACTTT. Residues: CASSPGQENSPLHF. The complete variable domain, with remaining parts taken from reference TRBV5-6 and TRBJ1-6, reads DAGVTQSPTHLIKTRGQQVTLRCSPKSGHDTVSWYQQALGQGPQFIFQYYEEEERQRGNFPDRFSGHQFPNYSSELNVNALLLGDSALYLCASSPGQENSPLHFGNGTRLTVT.